Listed below are T cell receptor beta chains from one sample, sequenced in a study of blood T cell repertoires in COVID-19. Sequenced by immunoSEQ multiplex PCR; TCRdb stores in-frame clones only, minus some. The data contain about 270,000 clones, more than 75% of them singletons. Specimen: peripheral blood. The origin of the receptors is a man aged 35 to 55 with active or convalescent COVID-19. Both conserved end residues are part of each CDR3. D genes are given only for firm matches. Clone size is not always given. Where it is, it says once, few, many or a class for expanded clones.

clone_size: once; j_call: TRBJ1-6; v_call: TRBV7-2; d_call: NA; cdr3_aa: CASRRGQNSPLHF; cdr3_nt: TGTGCCAGCAGACGGGGACAAAATTCACCCCTCCACTTT
clone_size: NA; j_call: TRBJ2-4; v_call: TRBV25-1; d_call: TRBD1; cdr3_aa: CASSPGQGVSPKNIQYF; cdr3_nt: TGTGCCAGCAGTCCCGGACAGGGTGTCTCGCCCAAAAACATTCAGTACTTC
clone_size: NA; j_call: TRBJ1-1; v_call: TRBV7-9; d_call: TRBD1; cdr3_aa: CASSLDRGRNTEAFF; cdr3_nt: TGTGCCAGCAGCTTGGACAGGGGACGGAACACTGAAGCTTTCTTT
clone_size: NA; j_call: TRBJ2-6; v_call: TRBV19; d_call: TRBD1; cdr3_aa: CASSRDRAGANVLTF; cdr3_nt: TGTGCCAGTAGCCGGGACAGGGCTGGGGCCAACGTCCTGACTTTC
clone_size: NA; j_call: TRBJ2-5; v_call: TRBV19; d_call: NA; cdr3_aa: CAAGGTGAQETQYF; cdr3_nt: TGTGCCGCGGGAGGGACAGGGGCCCAAGAGACCCAGTACTTC
clone_size: NA; j_call: TRBJ1-1; v_call: TRBV19; d_call: TRBD1; cdr3_aa: CASTTTGQVAFF; cdr3_nt: TGTGCCAGTACTACAACGGGACAGGTAGCTTTCTTT
clone_size: NA; j_call: TRBJ1-1; v_call: TRBV2; d_call: TRBD1; cdr3_aa: CASSVRQGRNTEAFF; cdr3_nt: TGTGCCAGCAGTGTTCGACAGGGAAGGAACACTGAAGCTTTCTTT
clone_size: NA; j_call: TRBJ2-5; v_call: TRBV7-3; d_call: TRBD1; cdr3_aa: CASSSSGTAGETQYF; cdr3_nt: TGTGCCAGCAGCTCATCCGGGACAGCAGGGGAGACCCAGTACTTC
clone_size: NA; j_call: TRBJ1-5; v_call: TRBV4-1; d_call: TRBD1; cdr3_aa: CASSQDSRTGGFQPQHF; cdr3_nt: TGCGCCAGCAGCCAAGATTCCCGGACAGGGGGCTTTCAGCCCCAGCATTTT
clone_size: NA; j_call: TRBJ1-2; v_call: TRBV4-1; d_call: NA; cdr3_aa: CASSQEGRIYGYTF; cdr3_nt: TGCGCCAGCAGCCAAGAGGGCAGGATCTATGGCTACACCTTC
clone_size: NA; j_call: TRBJ2-2; v_call: TRBV5-4; d_call: NA; cdr3_aa: CASSLNRLMNTGELFF; cdr3_nt: TGTGCCAGCAGCTTAAACAGACTAATGAACACCGGGGAGCTGTTTTTT
clone_size: NA; j_call: TRBJ1-2; v_call: TRBV6-5; d_call: TRBD1; cdr3_aa: CASSYSGTARYGYTF; cdr3_nt: TGTGCCAGCAGTTACTCGGGGACAGCCCGCTATGGCTACACCTTC
clone_size: NA; j_call: TRBJ2-1; v_call: TRBV18; d_call: TRBD2; cdr3_aa: CASSPNTFYSGSSYNEQFF; cdr3_nt: TGTGCCAGCTCACCTAACACCTTTTATAGCGGGAGCTCCTACAATGAGCAGTTCTTC
clone_size: NA; j_call: TRBJ2-6; v_call: TRBV7-6; d_call: TRBD1; cdr3_aa: CASSLIRDSLSGANVLTF; cdr3_nt: TGTGCCAGCAGCTTAATCCGGGACAGCCTCTCTGGGGCCAACGTCCTGACTTTC
clone_size: NA; j_call: TRBJ2-1; v_call: TRBV6-5; d_call: NA; cdr3_aa: CASREGLPQYNEQFF; cdr3_nt: TGTGCCAGCAGAGAGGGACTTCCCCAATACAATGAGCAGTTCTTC
clone_size: NA; j_call: TRBJ2-7; v_call: TRBV27; d_call: TRBD1; cdr3_aa: CASSDRDRLSYEQYF; cdr3_nt: TGTGCCAGCAGTGACAGGGACAGGCTATCCTACGAGCAGTACTTC
clone_size: NA; j_call: TRBJ2-1; v_call: TRBV11-3; d_call: NA; cdr3_aa: CASSSRLSSYNEQFF; cdr3_nt: TGTGCCAGCAGCAGTCGACTTAGCTCCTACAATGAGCAGTTCTTC
clone_size: NA; j_call: TRBJ2-1; v_call: TRBV11-2; d_call: NA; cdr3_aa: CASSPRLVIGHEQFF; cdr3_nt: TGTGCCAGCAGCCCTAGACTAGTTATAGGTCATGAGCAGTTCTTC
clone_size: NA; j_call: TRBJ1-6; v_call: TRBV18; d_call: TRBD1; cdr3_aa: CASSPGQGLTSPLHF; cdr3_nt: TGTGCCAGCTCCCCGGGACAGGGGCTTACTTCACCCCTCCACTTT
clone_size: once; j_call: TRBJ2-2; v_call: TRBV7-7; d_call: TRBD2; cdr3_aa: CASSLEAWASGRTMAGELFF; cdr3_nt: TGTGCTAGCAGCTTAGAGGCGTGGGCTAGCGGGAGGACCATGGCCGGGGAGCTGTTTTTT
clone_size: NA; j_call: TRBJ1-1; v_call: TRBV19; d_call: NA; cdr3_aa: CASSIVSGRTEAFF; cdr3_nt: TGTGCCAGTAGTATCGTCTCAGGGAGGACTGAAGCTTTCTTT
clone_size: NA; j_call: TRBJ2-5; v_call: TRBV13; d_call: NA; cdr3_aa: CASSRGALGETQYF; cdr3_nt: TGTGCCAGCAGCCGGGGGGCACTAGGAGAGACCCAGTACTTC
clone_size: NA; j_call: TRBJ2-5; v_call: TRBV10-3; d_call: NA; cdr3_aa: CAISEGATSETQYF; cdr3_nt: TGTGCCATCAGTGAGGGAGCAACGAGTGAGACCCAGTACTTC
clone_size: few; j_call: TRBJ1-4; v_call: TRBV2; d_call: NA; cdr3_aa: CASKRLESGKLFF; cdr3_nt: TGTGCCAGCAAGAGGTTGGAGAGCGGAAAACTGTTTTTT
clone_size: NA; j_call: TRBJ1-2; v_call: TRBV5-1; d_call: TRBD1; cdr3_aa: CASSPNRGYGYTF; cdr3_nt: TGCGCCAGCAGCCCCAACAGGGGATACGGCTACACCTTC
clone_size: NA; j_call: TRBJ2-1; v_call: TRBV2; d_call: TRBD2; cdr3_aa: CASSEGPAGEPNEQFF; cdr3_nt: TGTGCCAGCAGTGAAGGTCCAGCGGGGGAGCCCAATGAGCAGTTCTTC